These T cell receptor beta chains were read from a single sample in a study of blood T cells in healthy people across ages. Via MiXCR, TCRdb re-called the 5' RACE reads, giving one row per CDR3 protein. This table holds 550,000 to 750,000 distinct CDR3 sequences, roughly 20% found once. Material for sequencing was blood. The receptors were gathered from a man in his 70s in good health. CDR3s include the opening cysteine and the closing phenylalanine or tryptophan. A D gene is named only where the DNA matches it firmly. Where a row states a size, it is once, few, many or the class of an expanded clone; other rows omit it.

v_gene	j_gene	d_gene	abundance	CDR3nt	CDR3aa
TRBV29-1	TRBJ1-1	TRBD1	many	TGCAGCGTAGACAGGGGGAACACTGAAGCTTTCTTT	CSVDRGNTEAFF
TRBV6-5	TRBJ2-7	-	few	TGTGCCAGCAGTTACACTGGGACCTCCTACGAGCAGTACTTC	CASSYTGTSYEQYF
TRBV20-1	TRBJ2-7	-	few	TGCAGTGCTAGAAGCCGGGACAAGACCTACGAGCAGTACTTC	CSARSRDKTYEQYF
TRBV6-6	TRBJ2-3	TRBD2	-	TGTGCCAGCAGTGACGCTGGGACTAGCGGCACAGATACGCAGTATTTT	CASSDAGTSGTDTQYF
TRBV7-9	TRBJ2-5	-	-	TGTGCCAGCAGCTTATTGGTTACCCAAGAGACCCAGTACTTC	CASSLLVTQETQYF
TRBV28	TRBJ1-6	-	-	TGTGCCAGCAGTTTACCCTTTGTAGGAAGGTCCTATAATTCACCCCTCCACTTT	CASSLPFVGRSYNSPLHF
TRBV9	TRBJ2-5	TRBD2	-	TGTGCCAGCAGCGTAGAAACTAGCGGTAAAGAGACCCAGTACTTC	CASSVETSGKETQYF
TRBV21-1	TRBJ2-3	-	-	TGTGCCAGCAGCAAAGCGCGGGCCGGGGATACGCAGTATTTT	CASSKARAGDTQYF
TRBV4-2	TRBJ1-1	-	many	TGTGCCAGCAGCCAAGCGGGTGGAGGCACTGAAGCTTTCTTT	CASSQAGGGTEAFF
TRBV7-9	TRBJ2-7	-	-	TGTGCCAGCAGCTTTACCGGGAGTCTGTACGAGCAGTACTTC	CASSFTGSLYEQYF
TRBV28	TRBJ1-2	-	-	TGTGCGACGATCCTAGCAGGACGCGGCTACACCTTC	CATILAGRGYTF
TRBV20-1	TRBJ1-5	-	-	TGCAGTGCTAGTGGTAGACAGGTCCGGGAGCCCCAGCATTTT	CSASGRQVREPQHF
TRBV5-1	TRBJ2-5	TRBD1	many	TGCGCCAGCAGCTTGATGGGACAGGGGGGAGAGACCCAGTACTTC	CASSLMGQGGETQYF
TRBV4-3	TRBJ2-1	TRBD2	-	TGCGCCGGCAGCCAAGAGGGGACTAGCGGGAGTTATGAGCAGTTCTTC	CAGSQEGTSGSYEQFF
TRBV12-3/TRBV12-4	TRBJ1-2	-	-	TGTGCCAGCAGCGGATTTCCTAACTATGGCTACACCTTC	CASSGFPNYGYTF
TRBV28	TRBJ2-7	-	many	TGTGCCAGCAGTTTAAATTTACAGGGATACGAGCAGTACTTC	CASSLNLQGYEQYF
TRBV29-1	TRBJ2-3	-	few	TGCAGCGTTGAAGAGGGAACAGATACGCAGTATTTT	CSVEEGTDTQYF
TRBV4-1	TRBJ2-1	TRBD2	few	TGCGCCAGCAGCCAAGTGGGACTAGCGGGAGGTGAGCAGTTCTTC	CASSQVGLAGGEQFF
TRBV20-1	TRBJ2-3	TRBD2	-	TGCAGTGCAATCCGGCTAGCGGGAGTCACAGATACGCAGTATTTT	CSAIRLAGVTDTQYF
TRBV15	TRBJ2-3	-	few	TGTGCCACCAGCAGAGAAACGTCCAACCGAGGAGATACGCAGTATTTT	CATSRETSNRGDTQYF
TRBV7-8	TRBJ2-2	TRBD1	-	TGTGCCAGCAGCTTAGAGGGACAGGGGATGTGGGACGGGGAGCTGTTTTTT	CASSLEGQGMWDGELFF
TRBV24-1	TRBJ2-2	TRBD1	-	TGTGCCACCAGCCCCAGGGGGCTGGGCGGGGAGCTGTTTTTT	CATSPRGLGGELFF
TRBV19	TRBJ2-1	TRBD2	-	TGTGCCAGTAGGGAAGTAGCGGGAGGTTACAATGAGCAGTTCTTC	CASREVAGGYNEQFF
TRBV7-2	TRBJ1-2	-	-	TGTGCCAGCAGCCCTTTACCCGTACAGGGAGACTATGGCTACACCTTC	CASSPLPVQGDYGYTF
TRBV20-1	TRBJ2-7	TRBD2	-	TGCAGTGCTGGAAAACTAGCGGGAGGGCCCCACGAGCAGTACTTC	CSAGKLAGGPHEQYF
TRBV12-5	TRBJ2-1	TRBD2	-	TGTGCTAGTGCCCAGGGACTAGAGGTCAATGAGCAGTTCTTC	CASAQGLEVNEQFF
TRBV5-6	TRBJ2-1	-	-	TGTGCCAGCAGCTTGGGACGTAACGATGAGCAGTTCTTC	CASSLGRNDEQFF
TRBV20-1	TRBJ1-1	-	-	TGCAGTGCTAGAGAAATTCAGGGGACCACTGAAGCTTTCTTT	CSAREIQGTTEAFF